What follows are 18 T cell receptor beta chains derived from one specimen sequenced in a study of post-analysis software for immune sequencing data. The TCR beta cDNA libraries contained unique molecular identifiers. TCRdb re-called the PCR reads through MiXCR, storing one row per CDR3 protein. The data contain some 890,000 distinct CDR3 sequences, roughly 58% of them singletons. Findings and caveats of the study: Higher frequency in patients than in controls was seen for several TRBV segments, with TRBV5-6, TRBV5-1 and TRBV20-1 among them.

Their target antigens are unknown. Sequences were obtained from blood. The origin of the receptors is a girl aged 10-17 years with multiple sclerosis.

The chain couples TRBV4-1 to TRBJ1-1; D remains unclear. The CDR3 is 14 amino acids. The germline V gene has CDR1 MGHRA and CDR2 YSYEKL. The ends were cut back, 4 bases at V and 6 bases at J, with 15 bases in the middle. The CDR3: CASSPLWAGPEAFF. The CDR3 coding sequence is TGCGCCAGCAGCCCCCTGTGGGCAGGCCCTGAAGCTTTCTTT.

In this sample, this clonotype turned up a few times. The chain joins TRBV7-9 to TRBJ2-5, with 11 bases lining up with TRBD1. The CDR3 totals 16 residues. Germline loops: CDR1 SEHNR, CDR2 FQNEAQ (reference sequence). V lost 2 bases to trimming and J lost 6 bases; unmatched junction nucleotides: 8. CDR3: CASSLPWTGGSQTQYF. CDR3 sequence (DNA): TGTGCCAGCAGCTTACCGTGGACAGGGGGCTCTCAGACCCAGTACTTC.

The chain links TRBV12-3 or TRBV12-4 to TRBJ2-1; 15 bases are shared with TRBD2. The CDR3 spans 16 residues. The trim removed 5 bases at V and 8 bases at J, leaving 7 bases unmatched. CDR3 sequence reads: CASSPTGLAGGYEQFF. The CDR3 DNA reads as TGTGCCAGCAGTCCAACGGGACTAGCGGGAGGCTATGAGCAGTTCTTC.

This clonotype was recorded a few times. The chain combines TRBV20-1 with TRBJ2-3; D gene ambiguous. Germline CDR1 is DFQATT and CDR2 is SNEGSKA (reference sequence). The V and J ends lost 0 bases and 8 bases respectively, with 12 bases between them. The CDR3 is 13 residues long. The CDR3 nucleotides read TGCAGTGCTAGAGAGAATCAGAGCAGTACGCAGTATTTT. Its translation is CSARENQSSTQYF.

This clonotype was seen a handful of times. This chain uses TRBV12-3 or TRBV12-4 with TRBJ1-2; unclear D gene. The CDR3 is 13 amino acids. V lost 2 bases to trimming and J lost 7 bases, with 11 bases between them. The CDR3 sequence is CASSLNLLGGYTF. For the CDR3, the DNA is TGTGCCAGCAGTTTAAACCTACTCGGTGGCTACACCTTC.

CDR3 sequence (DNA): TGCGCCAGCAGCTTGGAGGTCCGACGGGGCTACAATGAGCAGTTCTTC. Translated, it gives CASSLEVRRGYNEQFF. This chain links TRBV5-1 with TRBJ2-1, with D maybe TRBD2 (5 bases). V dropped 0 bases and J dropped 3 bases, with 13 bases sitting between them. Germline lookup yields CDR1 SGHRS and CDR2 YFSETQ. The CDR3 totals 16 residues.

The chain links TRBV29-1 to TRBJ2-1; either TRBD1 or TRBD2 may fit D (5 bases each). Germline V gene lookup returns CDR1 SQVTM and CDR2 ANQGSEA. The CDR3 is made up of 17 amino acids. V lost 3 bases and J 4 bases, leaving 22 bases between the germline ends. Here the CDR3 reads CSVEGHRDVRHYNEQFF. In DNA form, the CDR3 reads TGCAGCGTTGAGGGCCACCGGGACGTCCGACATTACAATGAGCAGTTCTTC.

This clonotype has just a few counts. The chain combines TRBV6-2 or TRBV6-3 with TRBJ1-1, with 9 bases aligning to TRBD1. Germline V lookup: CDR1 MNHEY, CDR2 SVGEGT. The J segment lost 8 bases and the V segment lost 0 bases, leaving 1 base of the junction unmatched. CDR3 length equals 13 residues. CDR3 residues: CASSYSGQGEAFF. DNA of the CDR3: TGTGCCAGCAGTTACTCCGGACAGGGGGAAGCTTTCTTT.

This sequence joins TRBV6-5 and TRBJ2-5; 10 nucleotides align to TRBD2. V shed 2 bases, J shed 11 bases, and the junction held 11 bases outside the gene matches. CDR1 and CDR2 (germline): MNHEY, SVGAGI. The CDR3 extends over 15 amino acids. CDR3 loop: CASSYRAGGITEQYF. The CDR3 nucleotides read TGTGCCAGCAGTTACCGAGCGGGAGGGATTACGGAGCAGTACTTC.

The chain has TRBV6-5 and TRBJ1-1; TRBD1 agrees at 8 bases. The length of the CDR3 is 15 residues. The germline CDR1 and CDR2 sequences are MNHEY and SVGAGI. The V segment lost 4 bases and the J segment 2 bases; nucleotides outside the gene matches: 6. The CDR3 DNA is TGTGCCAGCAGTTCAACCGGGACAGGCAACACTGAAGCTTTCTTT. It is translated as CASSSTGTGNTEAFF.

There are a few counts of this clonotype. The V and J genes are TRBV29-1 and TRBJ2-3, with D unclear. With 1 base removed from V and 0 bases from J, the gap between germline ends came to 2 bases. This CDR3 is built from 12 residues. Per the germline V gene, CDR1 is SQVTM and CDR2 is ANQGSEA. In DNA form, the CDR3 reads TGCAGCGTTGAAGGCAGCACAGATACGCAGTATTTT. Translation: CSVEGSTDTQYF.

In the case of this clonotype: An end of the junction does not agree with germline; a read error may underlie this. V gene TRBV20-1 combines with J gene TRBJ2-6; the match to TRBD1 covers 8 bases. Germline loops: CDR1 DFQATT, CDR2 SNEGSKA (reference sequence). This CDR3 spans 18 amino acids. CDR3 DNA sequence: TGCAGTGCTAGAATCTACAGGGGGAACACCTCTGGGGCCAACGTCCGGACTTTC. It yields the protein CSARIYRGNTSGANVRTF.

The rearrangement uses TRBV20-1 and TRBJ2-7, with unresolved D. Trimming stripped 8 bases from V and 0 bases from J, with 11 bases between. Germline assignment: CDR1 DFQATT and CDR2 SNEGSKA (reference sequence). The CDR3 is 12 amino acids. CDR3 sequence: CSPTLSSYEQYF. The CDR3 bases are TGCAGTCCTACCTTGAGCTCCTACGAGCAGTACTTC.

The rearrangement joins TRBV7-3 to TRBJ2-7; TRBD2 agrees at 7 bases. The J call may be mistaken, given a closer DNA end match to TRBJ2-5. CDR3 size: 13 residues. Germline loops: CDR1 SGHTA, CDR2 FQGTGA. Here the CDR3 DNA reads TGTGCCAGCAGCCCGACTAGCCGGGAGACCCAGTACTTC. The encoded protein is CASSPTSRETQYF.

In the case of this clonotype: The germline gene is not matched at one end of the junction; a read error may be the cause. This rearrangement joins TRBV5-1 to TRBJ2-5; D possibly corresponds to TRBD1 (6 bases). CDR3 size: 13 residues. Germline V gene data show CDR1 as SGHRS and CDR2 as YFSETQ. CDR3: CAGSPTGPETQYF. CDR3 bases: TGCGCCGGCAGCCCCACAGGGCCGGAGACCCAGTACTTC. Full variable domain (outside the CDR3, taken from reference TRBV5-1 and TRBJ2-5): KAGVTQTPRYLIKTRGQQVTLSCSPISGHRSVSWYQQTPGQGLQFLFEYFSETQRNKGNFPGRFSGRQFSNSRSEMNVSTLELGDSALYLCAGSPTGPETQYFGPGTRLLVL.

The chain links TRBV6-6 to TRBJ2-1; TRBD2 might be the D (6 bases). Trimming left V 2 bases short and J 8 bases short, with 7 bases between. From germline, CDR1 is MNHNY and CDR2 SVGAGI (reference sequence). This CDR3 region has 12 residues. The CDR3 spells CASSYPGDEQFF. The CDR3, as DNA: TGTGCCAGCAGTTACCCGGGGGATGAGCAGTTCTTC.

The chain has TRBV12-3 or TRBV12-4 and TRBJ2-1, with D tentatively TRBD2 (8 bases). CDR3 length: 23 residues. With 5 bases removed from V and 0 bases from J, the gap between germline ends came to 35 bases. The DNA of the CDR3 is TGTGCCAGCAGTGTTCGGGGGGGCCTTGTTCGGGGGGAACAGGGGCTCTCCTACAATGAGCAGTTCTTC. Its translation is CASSVRGGLVRGEQGLSYNEQFF.

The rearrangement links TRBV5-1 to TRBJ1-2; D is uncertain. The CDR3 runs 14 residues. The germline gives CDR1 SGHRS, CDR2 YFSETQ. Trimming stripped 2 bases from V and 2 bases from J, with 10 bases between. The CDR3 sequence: CASSFSGGNYGYTF. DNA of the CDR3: TGCGCCAGCAGCTTCTCGGGAGGGAACTATGGCTACACCTTC. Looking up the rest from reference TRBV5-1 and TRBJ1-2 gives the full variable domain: KAGVTQTPRYLIKTRGQQVTLSCSPISGHRSVSWYQQTPGQGLQFLFEYFSETQRNKGNFPGRFSGRQFSNSRSEMNVSTLELGDSALYLCASSFSGGNYGYTFGSGTRLTVV.